Listed below are T cell receptor beta chains from one sample, sequenced in a study of cytomegalovirus exposure and HLA in healthy donors. TCRdb keeps only in-frame clones here, not all; method: immunoSEQ multiplex PCR. The sample consists of some 150,000 clones, 77% of them appearing once. The sample was PBMCs. These receptors came from a female donor in good health and CMV-seronegative. Both conserved end residues are part of each CDR3. Each record gives: J gene, V gene, clone size, D gene, CDR3 protein, CDR3 DNA. The D gene is left open where the match is weak. Clone size is given for some rows only: seen once, a few or many times, or a class if the clone is expanded.

j_call: TRBJ1-5
v_call: TRBV5-1
clone_size: once
d_call: NA
cdr3_aa: CASSLDQGNQPQHF
cdr3_nt: TGCGCCAGCAGCTTGGATCAGGGTAATCAGCCCCAGCATTTT

j_call: TRBJ2-7
v_call: TRBV2
clone_size: NA
d_call: TRBD1
cdr3_aa: CASSERTGVHEQYF
cdr3_nt: TGTGCCAGCAGTGAAAGGACAGGGGTCCACGAGCAGTACTTC

j_call: TRBJ2-7
v_call: TRBV27
clone_size: once
d_call: TRBD2
cdr3_aa: CASSWEGTSEQYF
cdr3_nt: TGTGCCAGCAGTTGGGAGGGAACGAGTGAGCAGTACTTC

j_call: TRBJ2-5
v_call: TRBV9
clone_size: NA
d_call: TRBD1
cdr3_aa: CASQGDHPGGTQYF
cdr3_nt: TGTGCCAGCCAGGGGGACCACCCCGGCGGGACCCAGTACTTC

j_call: TRBJ2-3
v_call: TRBV15
clone_size: NA
d_call: TRBD2
cdr3_aa: CATSREGGGAEDTQYF
cdr3_nt: TGTGCCACCAGCAGAGAAGGCGGGGGGGCCGAAGATACGCAGTATTTT

j_call: TRBJ2-7
v_call: TRBV7-6
clone_size: NA
d_call: TRBD1
cdr3_aa: CASSLGTGTGSYEQYF
cdr3_nt: TGTGCCAGCAGCTTAGGAACCGGGACAGGCTCCTACGAGCAGTACTTC

j_call: TRBJ1-1
v_call: TRBV5-1
clone_size: few
d_call: NA
cdr3_aa: CASSTDTGPTGGAFF
cdr3_nt: TGCGCCAGCAGTACGGATACTGGCCCTACCGGGGGAGCTTTCTTT

j_call: TRBJ2-5
v_call: TRBV5-4
clone_size: NA
d_call: TRBD2
cdr3_aa: CASSFGLAGGPETQYF
cdr3_nt: TGTGCCAGCAGCTTCGGACTAGCGGGAGGGCCAGAGACCCAGTACTTC

j_call: TRBJ1-2
v_call: TRBV19
clone_size: NA
d_call: TRBD1
cdr3_aa: CASSIDRGWYGYTF
cdr3_nt: TGTGCCAGTAGTATAGACAGGGGGTGGTATGGCTACACCTTC

j_call: TRBJ2-7
v_call: TRBV6-1
clone_size: NA
d_call: TRBD1
cdr3_aa: CASSEGTGSYEQYF
cdr3_nt: TGTGCCAGCAGTGAAGGGACAGGGTCATACGAGCAGTACTTC

j_call: TRBJ2-3
v_call: TRBV6-5
clone_size: NA
d_call: TRBD2
cdr3_aa: CAGGTSGGPDTQYF
cdr3_nt: TGTGCCGGTGGGACTAGCGGGGGCCCAGATACGCAGTATTTT

j_call: TRBJ2-7
v_call: TRBV6-5
clone_size: NA
d_call: TRBD1
cdr3_aa: CASSSIMGDRYEQYF
cdr3_nt: TGTGCCAGCAGTTCCATTATGGGGGACAGGTACGAGCAGTACTTC

j_call: TRBJ2-3
v_call: TRBV9
clone_size: NA
d_call: NA
cdr3_aa: CASGAPTQYF
cdr3_nt: TGTGCCAGCGGGGCCCCAACGCAGTATTTT

j_call: TRBJ1-4
v_call: TRBV6-1
clone_size: NA
d_call: TRBD1
cdr3_aa: CASSLWTGENEKLFF
cdr3_nt: TGTGCCAGCAGCCTCTGGACAGGGGAGAATGAAAAACTGTTTTTT

j_call: TRBJ2-3
v_call: TRBV29-1
clone_size: NA
d_call: NA
cdr3_aa: CSVEDPGTDTQYF
cdr3_nt: TGCAGCGTTGAAGATCCTGGCACAGATACGCAGTATTTT

j_call: TRBJ1-5
v_call: TRBV20-1
clone_size: few
d_call: NA
cdr3_aa: CSASAGQPQHF
cdr3_nt: TGCAGTGCCTCTGCCGGGCAGCCCCAGCATTTT

j_call: TRBJ1-1
v_call: TRBV19
clone_size: few
d_call: TRBD1
cdr3_aa: CASRLTGGVGTEAFF
cdr3_nt: TGTGCCAGTAGACTAACAGGGGGCGTAGGCACTGAAGCTTTCTTT

j_call: TRBJ1-1
v_call: TRBV5-1
clone_size: NA
d_call: NA
cdr3_aa: CATQLTVNTEAFF
cdr3_nt: TGCGCCACCCAGCTTACAGTTAACACTGAAGCTTTCTTT

j_call: TRBJ1-2
v_call: TRBV29-1
clone_size: NA
d_call: NA
cdr3_aa: CSVEETQYGYTF
cdr3_nt: TGCAGCGTTGAGGAGACCCAATATGGCTACACCTTC

j_call: TRBJ1-2
v_call: TRBV5-1
clone_size: NA
d_call: NA
cdr3_aa: CASSLSFYGYTF
cdr3_nt: TGCGCCAGCAGCTTGTCCTTCTATGGCTACACCTTC

j_call: TRBJ2-1
v_call: TRBV6-5
clone_size: NA
d_call: NA
cdr3_aa: CASSYRTDSYNEQFF
cdr3_nt: TGTGCCAGCAGTTACAGGACAGATTCCTACAATGAGCAGTTCTTC

j_call: TRBJ2-3
v_call: TRBV19
clone_size: NA
d_call: NA
cdr3_aa: CASSTVRLSTDTQYF
cdr3_nt: TGTGCCAGTAGTACGGTACGACTAAGCACAGATACGCAGTATTTT

j_call: TRBJ2-1
v_call: TRBV19
clone_size: NA
d_call: TRBD1
cdr3_aa: CASSTGQGVNEQFF
cdr3_nt: TGTGCCAGTAGTACAGGACAGGGGGTCAATGAGCAGTTCTTC

j_call: TRBJ2-2
v_call: TRBV18
clone_size: few
d_call: TRBD1
cdr3_aa: CASSPSDRETGELFF
cdr3_nt: TGTGCCAGCTCACCTTCCGACAGGGAAACCGGGGAGCTGTTTTTT

j_call: TRBJ2-2
v_call: TRBV11-2
clone_size: once
d_call: NA
cdr3_aa: CASTDRTVGGGPGELFF
cdr3_nt: TGTGCCAGCACCGACCGTACAGTGGGGGGGGGCCCCGGGGAGCTGTTTTTT

j_call: TRBJ1-2
v_call: TRBV19
clone_size: NA
d_call: NA
cdr3_aa: CASSKVTGSNYGYTF
cdr3_nt: TGTGCCAGTAGTAAGGTCACAGGTTCTAACTATGGCTACACCTTC

j_call: TRBJ2-5
v_call: TRBV19
clone_size: NA
d_call: TRBD1
cdr3_aa: CASSGTGGGEQYF
cdr3_nt: TGTGCCAGCTCCGGGACAGGGGGCGGAGAGCAGTACTTC

j_call: TRBJ2-5
v_call: TRBV5-6
clone_size: NA
d_call: NA
cdr3_aa: CASSLRGIQETQYF
cdr3_nt: TGTGCCAGCAGCTTAAGGGGTATCCAAGAGACCCAGTACTTC

j_call: TRBJ2-7
v_call: TRBV29-1
clone_size: NA
d_call: TRBD2
cdr3_aa: CSVETSGTYEQYF
cdr3_nt: TGCAGCGTTGAGACTAGCGGGACCTACGAGCAGTACTTC

j_call: TRBJ1-1
v_call: TRBV25-1
clone_size: few
d_call: NA
cdr3_aa: CASSAPEPSHTEAFF
cdr3_nt: TGTGCCAGCAGTGCCCCCGAGCCCTCGCACACTGAAGCTTTCTTT

j_call: TRBJ2-7
v_call: TRBV28
clone_size: NA
d_call: NA
cdr3_aa: CASSPTSLSSYEQYF
cdr3_nt: TGTGCCAGCAGTCCTACTAGCCTGAGCTCCTACGAGCAGTACTTC

j_call: TRBJ1-6
v_call: TRBV14
clone_size: NA
d_call: NA
cdr3_aa: CASSQIGQANSPLHF
cdr3_nt: TGTGCCAGCAGCCAGATCGGACAAGCTAATTCACCCCTCCACTTT

j_call: TRBJ2-7
v_call: TRBV19
clone_size: NA
d_call: TRBD1
cdr3_aa: CASSVTGAHSYEQYF
cdr3_nt: TGTGCCAGTAGCGTAACAGGGGCGCACTCCTACGAGCAGTACTTC

j_call: TRBJ2-6
v_call: TRBV4-2
clone_size: NA
d_call: NA
cdr3_aa: CASSPGGNRGSPFGGANVLTF
cdr3_nt: TGTGCCAGCAGCCCTGGGGGGAACAGGGGATCCCCTTTTGGTGGGGCCAACGTCCTGACTTTC

j_call: TRBJ2-7
v_call: TRBV18
clone_size: NA
d_call: NA
cdr3_aa: CASHGDPYEQYF
cdr3_nt: TGTGCCAGCCATGGAGATCCCTACGAGCAGTACTTC

j_call: TRBJ1-2
v_call: TRBV6-5
clone_size: NA
d_call: NA
cdr3_aa: CASSYLVTPNYGYTF
cdr3_nt: TGTGCCAGCAGTTACTTAGTAACCCCTAACTATGGCTACACCTTC

j_call: TRBJ1-5
v_call: TRBV2
clone_size: few
d_call: NA
cdr3_aa: CASSDGLTNQPQHF
cdr3_nt: TGTGCCAGCAGTGATGGACTGACGAATCAGCCCCAGCATTTT

j_call: TRBJ1-4
v_call: TRBV19
clone_size: NA
d_call: NA
cdr3_aa: CASSIGSFPNEKLFF
cdr3_nt: TGTGCCAGTAGTATAGGTAGCTTCCCCAATGAAAAACTGTTTTTT

j_call: TRBJ2-7
v_call: TRBV5-4
clone_size: NA
d_call: TRBD2
cdr3_aa: CASSLERDSYEQYF
cdr3_nt: TGTGCCAGCAGCTTGGAGCGGGACTCCTACGAGCAGTACTTC

j_call: TRBJ2-7
v_call: TRBV9
clone_size: NA
d_call: NA
cdr3_aa: CASSVVDGGSYEQYF
cdr3_nt: TGTGCCAGCAGCGTAGTGGACGGAGGATCGTACGAGCAGTACTTC

j_call: TRBJ1-1
v_call: TRBV6-4
clone_size: NA
d_call: NA
cdr3_aa: CASSDSPFGQTNTEAFF
cdr3_nt: TGTGCCAGCAGTGACTCACCGTTCGGACAAACCAACACTGAAGCTTTCTTT

j_call: TRBJ1-1
v_call: TRBV28
clone_size: NA
d_call: TRBD1
cdr3_aa: CASSLGTAPTEAFF
cdr3_nt: TGTGCCAGCAGTTTAGGGACAGCTCCCACTGAAGCTTTCTTT

j_call: TRBJ1-3
v_call: TRBV5-1
clone_size: NA
d_call: NA
cdr3_aa: CASKQDGDYSSGNTIYF
cdr3_nt: TGCGCCAGCAAACAAGATGGGGACTATAGCTCTGGAAACACCATATATTTT

j_call: TRBJ2-1
v_call: TRBV7-6
clone_size: NA
d_call: NA
cdr3_aa: CASSLRLHNEQFF
cdr3_nt: TGTGCCAGCAGCTTACGTCTTCACAATGAGCAGTTCTTC

j_call: TRBJ2-3
v_call: TRBV2
clone_size: NA
d_call: TRBD2
cdr3_aa: CASSGRSGSPRTDTQYF
cdr3_nt: TGTGCCAGCAGTGGTCGAAGCGGGAGTCCTCGCACAGATACGCAGTATTTT

j_call: TRBJ2-2
v_call: TRBV7-9
clone_size: NA
d_call: TRBD1
cdr3_aa: CASSLRFRDRGTGELFF
cdr3_nt: TGTGCCAGCAGCTTACGGTTCCGTGACAGGGGCACCGGGGAGCTGTTTTTT

j_call: TRBJ2-7
v_call: TRBV10-1
clone_size: once
d_call: NA
cdr3_aa: CASSSAKGAGNPHEQYF
cdr3_nt: TGCGCCAGCAGTTCAGCCAAAGGGGCAGGGAATCCCCACGAGCAGTACTTC

j_call: TRBJ1-2
v_call: TRBV5-5
clone_size: NA
d_call: NA
cdr3_aa: CASSLAARTNYGYTF
cdr3_nt: TGTGCCAGCAGCTTGGCCGCCAGAACCAACTATGGCTACACCTTC